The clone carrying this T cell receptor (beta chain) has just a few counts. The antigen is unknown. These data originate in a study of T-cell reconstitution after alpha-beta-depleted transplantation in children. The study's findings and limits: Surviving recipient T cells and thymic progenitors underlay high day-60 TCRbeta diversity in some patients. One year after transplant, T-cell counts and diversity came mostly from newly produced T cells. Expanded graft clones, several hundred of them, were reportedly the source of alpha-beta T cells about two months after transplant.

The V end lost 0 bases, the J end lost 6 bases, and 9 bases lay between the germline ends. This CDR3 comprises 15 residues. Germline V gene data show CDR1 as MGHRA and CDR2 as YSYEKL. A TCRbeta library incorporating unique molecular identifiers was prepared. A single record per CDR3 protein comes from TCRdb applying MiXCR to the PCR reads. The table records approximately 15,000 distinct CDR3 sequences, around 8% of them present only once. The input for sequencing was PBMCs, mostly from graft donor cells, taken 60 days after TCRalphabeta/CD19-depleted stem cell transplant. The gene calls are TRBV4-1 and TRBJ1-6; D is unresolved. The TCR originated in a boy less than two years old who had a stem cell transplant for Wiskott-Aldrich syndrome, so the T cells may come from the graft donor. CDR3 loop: CASSQDKVSNSPLHF. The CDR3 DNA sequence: TGCGCCAGCAGCCAAGATAAGGTGTCTAATTCACCCCTCCACTTT.